A selection of T cell receptor beta chains follows, all from one sample in a study of CD8 T cells in ankylosing spondylitis. TCRdb analysed the 5' RACE reads with MiXCR anew, one entry per CDR3 protein. The sample holds 650,000 to 800,000 distinct CDR3 sequences, roughly 20% seen once. Specimen: blood, either unsorted or a sorted T cell fraction (not recorded which). These TCRs come from a male donor with ankylosing spondylitis. The CDR3 runs from the conserved cysteine through the conserved F or W. A D gene is named only where the DNA matches it firmly. Size is stated for part of the rows, as once, few or many counts, or as a class when the clone is expanded.

abundance,j_gene,v_gene,d_gene,CDR3aa,CDR3nt
few,TRBJ1-4,TRBV7-6,NA,CASSFGGPGGNEKLFF,TGTGCCAGCAGCTTCGGGGGCCCCGGGGGGAATGAAAAACTGTTTTTT
NA,TRBJ2-1,TRBV10-3,TRBD2,CAISAGGFDEQFF,TGTGCCATCAGTGCGGGAGGGTTTGATGAGCAGTTCTTC
NA,TRBJ2-1,TRBV7-9,TRBD2,CASSRPFGGADNEQFF,TGTGCCAGCAGCCGCCCCTTCGGGGGGGCGGACAATGAGCAGTTCTTC
NA,TRBJ2-1,TRBV20-1,NA,CSATGIRYNEQFF,TGCAGTGCCACAGGAATACGCTACAATGAGCAGTTCTTC
NA,TRBJ2-1,TRBV6-2/TRBV6-3,TRBD2,CASNPGGAGVLNEQFF,TGTGCCAGCAATCCGGGGGGAGCGGGAGTGCTCAATGAGCAGTTCTTC
few,TRBJ1-1,TRBV4-1,NA,CASSQDLRGGTEAFF,TGCGCCAGCAGCCAAGATTTAAGGGGAGGCACTGAAGCTTTCTTT
NA,TRBJ2-3,TRBV6-2/TRBV6-3,NA,CASSYPGSTDTQYF,TGTGCCAGCAGTTACCCCGGCAGCACAGATACGCAGTATTTT
NA,TRBJ2-7,TRBV12-5,NA,CASGPPGGYEQYF,TGTGCTAGTGGTCCCCCAGGAGGCTACGAGCAGTACTTC
few,TRBJ1-3,TRBV29-1,TRBD1,CSASQGVRDTIYF,TGCAGCGCCTCACAGGGGGTCCGAGACACCATATATTTT
few,TRBJ2-4,TRBV29-1,NA,CSVDEGGGIQYF,TGCAGCGTTGACGAGGGAGGGGGCATTCAGTACTTC
NA,TRBJ2-7,TRBV10-3,TRBD1,CAISGQGARGQQYF,TGTGCCATCAGTGGACAGGGGGCGCGTGGCCAGCAGTACTTC
few,TRBJ2-3,TRBV10-3,NA,CAISEEGDNTDTQYF,TGTGCCATCAGTGAGGAAGGGGACAACACAGATACGCAGTATTTT
NA,TRBJ2-3,TRBV7-9,NA,CASSPWVGDSTDTQYF,TGTGCCAGCAGCCCCTGGGTGGGGGATTCCACAGATACGCAGTATTTT
few,TRBJ2-7,TRBV28,NA,CASSSLGGGGYEQYF,TGTGCCAGCAGTTCCCTCGGCGGAGGGGGTTACGAGCAGTACTTC
many,TRBJ2-2,TRBV5-1,NA,CASSWGIANTGELFF,TGCGCCAGCAGCTGGGGGATTGCGAACACCGGGGAGCTGTTTTTT
NA,TRBJ1-6,TRBV20-1,NA,CSARKATVNSPLHF,TGCAGTGCTAGGAAGGCAACAGTTAATTCACCCCTCCACTTT
NA,TRBJ2-3,TRBV27,NA,CASSPWDGGTDTQYF,TGTGCCAGCAGTCCGTGGGACGGAGGCACAGATACGCAGTATTTT
NA,TRBJ1-1,TRBV5-1,TRBD1,CASSLLGRGLNTEAFF,TGCGCCAGCAGCTTGCTCGGCAGGGGGTTGAACACTGAAGCTTTCTTT
few,TRBJ1-2,TRBV18,NA,CASSRGAGNTNYGYTF,TGTGCCAGCTCACGAGGGGCGGGGAACACTAACTATGGCTACACCTTC
few,TRBJ1-1,TRBV30,NA,CACRAFRNTEAFF,TGTGCCTGCCGGGCGTTCCGAAACACTGAAGCTTTCTTT
few,TRBJ1-1,TRBV27,NA,CASSPRGIGTEAFF,TGTGCCAGCAGTCCCAGGGGTATCGGCACTGAAGCTTTCTTT
few,TRBJ2-2,TRBV6-2/TRBV6-3,TRBD1,CASSYTGANTGELFF,TGTGCCAGCAGTTACACAGGGGCGAACACCGGGGAGCTGTTTTTT
few,TRBJ2-7,TRBV9,TRBD2,CASSVGLAGGAAYEQYF,TGTGCCAGCAGCGTAGGACTAGCGGGGGGGGCGGCCTACGAGCAGTACTTC
NA,TRBJ1-4,TRBV20-1,NA,CSAREGRGNEKLFF,TGCAGTGCTAGAGAGGGGAGGGGAAATGAAAAACTGTTTTTT
few,TRBJ1-5,TRBV12-3/TRBV12-4,NA,CASTSGGGGPQHF,TGTGCCAGCACCTCGGGGGGCGGGGGGCCCCAGCATTTT
few,TRBJ2-1,TRBV10-3,NA,CAISSHNEQFF,TGTGCCATCAGCTCCCACAATGAGCAGTTCTTC
NA,TRBJ1-5,TRBV10-3,NA,CAISPQGMGTGQPQHF,TGTGCCATCAGCCCCCAGGGTATGGGGACGGGACAGCCCCAGCATTTT
few,TRBJ2-5,TRBV28,NA,CASMRTIQETQYF,TGTGCCAGTATGAGGACTATCCAAGAGACCCAGTACTTC
NA,TRBJ2-1,TRBV12-3/TRBV12-4,TRBD2,CASSYRGRGLALSSYNEQFF,TGTGCCAGCAGTTATAGGGGGAGGGGACTAGCCCTGAGCTCCTACAATGAGCAGTTCTTC
NA,TRBJ1-4,TRBV29-1,TRBD1,CSATGQGKKLFF,TGCAGCGCTACCGGACAGGGCAAAAAACTGTTTTTT
NA,TRBJ1-4,TRBV6-6,NA,CASRDSNNEKLFF,TGTGCCAGCAGGGACAGCAATAATGAAAAACTGTTTTTT
few,TRBJ1-1,TRBV10-3,TRBD1,CATKFGQGEGNTEAFF,TGTGCCACCAAGTTTGGACAGGGCGAAGGGAACACTGAAGCTTTCTTT
few,TRBJ2-4,TRBV6-2/TRBV6-3,TRBD2,CASSYSTQSGRGIQYF,TGTGCCAGCAGTTACTCGACTCAGAGCGGGAGAGGCATTCAGTACTTC
NA,TRBJ2-7,TRBV5-1,TRBD2,CASSVRLAGGYEQYF,TGCGCCAGCAGCGTTCGACTAGCGGGAGGTTACGAGCAGTACTTC
NA,TRBJ1-2,TRBV5-5,TRBD1,CASSSRAGTGGIYGGYTF,TGTGCCAGCAGCTCCAGAGCCGGGACAGGGGGCATCTATGGTGGCTACACCTTC
few,TRBJ2-7,TRBV29-1,NA,CSVDGGVGNEQYF,TGCAGCGTTGATGGGGGTGTCGGGAACGAGCAGTACTTC
many,TRBJ2-1,TRBV29-1,NA,CSVVGLRGAYNEQFF,TGCAGCGTTGTGGGTTTGCGGGGAGCCTACAATGAGCAGTTCTTC
NA,TRBJ2-3,TRBV20-1,TRBD2,CSALRLAAPGDTQYF,TGCAGTGCGCTCCGACTAGCGGCCCCGGGAGATACGCAGTATTTT
few,TRBJ2-1,TRBV4-1,NA,CASSHLRLYNEQFF,TGCGCCAGCAGCCATTTAAGGCTCTACAATGAGCAGTTCTTC
few,TRBJ2-3,TRBV7-9,NA,CASSSSLPDTQYF,TGTGCCAGCAGCTCAAGCTTGCCAGATACGCAGTATTTT
many,TRBJ2-5,TRBV4-1,NA,CASSQGSLETQYF,TGCGCCAGCAGCCAAGGAAGTCTAGAGACCCAGTACTTC
few,TRBJ2-1,TRBV9,NA,CASSVGGNSYNEQFF,TGTGCCAGCAGCGTGGGCGGGAACTCCTACAATGAGCAGTTCTTC
few,TRBJ2-1,TRBV20-1,TRBD2,CSARSREAGRLAGGRYNEQFF,TGCAGTGCTAGATCCCGAGAAGCGGGGAGGCTAGCGGGAGGCCGATACAATGAGCAGTTCTTC
NA,TRBJ2-7,TRBV29-1,NA,CSVEDQGREQYF,TGCAGCGTTGAAGATCAGGGCAGAGAGCAGTACTTC
few,TRBJ1-1,TRBV5-1,NA,CASSLEAAVNTEAFF,TGCGCCAGCAGCTTGGAGGCAGCAGTTAACACTGAAGCTTTCTTT
NA,TRBJ2-7,TRBV28,TRBD1,CATESTGYPYEQYF,TGTGCCACCGAGTCGACAGGGTACCCCTACGAGCAGTACTTC
few,TRBJ2-7,TRBV15,TRBD1,CATSPTSITGTGGNRHYEQYF,TGTGCCACCAGCCCGACGTCGATTACCGGGACAGGGGGCAATCGGCACTACGAGCAGTACTTC
few,TRBJ2-2,TRBV20-1,NA,CSARTYNRGGTGELFF,TGCAGTGCTAGAACCTATAACAGGGGGGGCACCGGGGAGCTGTTTTTT